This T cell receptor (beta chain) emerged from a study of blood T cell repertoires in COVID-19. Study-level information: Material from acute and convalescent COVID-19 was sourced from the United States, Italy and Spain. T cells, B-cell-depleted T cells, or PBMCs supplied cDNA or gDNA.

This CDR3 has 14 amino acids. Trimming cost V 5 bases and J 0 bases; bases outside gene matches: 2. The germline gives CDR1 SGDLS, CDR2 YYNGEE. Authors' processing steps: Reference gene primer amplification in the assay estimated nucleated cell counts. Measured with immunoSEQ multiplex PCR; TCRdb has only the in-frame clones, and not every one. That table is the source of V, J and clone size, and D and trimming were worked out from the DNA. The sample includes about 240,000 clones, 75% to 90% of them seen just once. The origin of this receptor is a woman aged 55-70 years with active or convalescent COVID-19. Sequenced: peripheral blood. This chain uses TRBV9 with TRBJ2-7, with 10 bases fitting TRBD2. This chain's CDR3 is CASSSGGLSYEQYF. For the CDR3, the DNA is TGTGCCAGCAGTAGCGGGGGGCTCTCCTACGAGCAGTACTTC.